Listed here are 16 T cell receptor beta chains from one sample, sequenced in a study of radiation and T cells in renal cell carcinoma. Assay used: immunoSEQ multiplex PCR; TCRdb lists only in-frame clones, some missing. Of approximately 61,000 clones in the sample, about 80% were seen once. The sample's time point: blood 2 weeks post-SBRT. Stated treatment: 15 Gy SBRT to primary tumor, nephrectomy 4 weeks later. This specimen was blood, taken from a patient whose treatment included radiotherapy and nephrectomy. The receptors derive from a man in his fifties or sixties with renal cell carcinoma.

The chain employs TRBV19 and TRBJ2-2; D perhaps matches TRBD1 (5 bases). This CDR3 spans 14 amino acids. V was trimmed by 11 bases and J by 2 bases, leaving 15 bases between them. Per the germline V gene, CDR1 is LNHDA and CDR2 is SQIVND (reference sequence). The CDR3 loop reads CAGRQNLNTGELFF. The CDR3 DNA reads as TGTGCCGGCAGACAGAACCTAAACACCGGGGAGCTGTTTTTT.

The chain links TRBV6-1 to TRBJ1-5; tentative D call: TRBD1 (5 bases). The CDR3 covers 15 residues. The germline V and J ends were trimmed by 5 bases and 9 bases, with 20 bases remaining between them. Germline values: CDR1 MNHNS, CDR2 SASEGT. The CDR3 sequence is CASSFSGDAAGPQHF. CDR3 nucleotides: TGTGCCAGCAGTTTTTCCGGGGACGCCGCAGGGCCCCAGCATTTT.

The chain employs TRBV5-5 and TRBJ1-2; the match to TRBD1 covers 12 bases. The CDR3 sequence is 16 residues long. In germline, CDR1 is SGHKS, CDR2 YYEKEE (reference sequence). V shed 4 bases, J shed 7 bases, and the junction held 11 bases outside the gene matches. The DNA for the CDR3 is TGTGCCAGCAGCCGTAACCAGGGACAGGGGGCGAGTGGCTACACCTTC. It is translated as CASSRNQGQGASGYTF.

This clone was seen a few times. This sequence joins TRBV5-1 and TRBJ2-2; D remains ambiguous. Trimming removed 2 bases from V and 4 bases from J, with 6 bases in between. The length of the CDR3 is 13 residues. Germline CDR1 reads SGHRS; CDR2 reads YFSETQ. The CDR3 nucleotides read TGCGCCAGCAGCTTATGGCTCACCGGGGAGCTGTTTTTT. Translation: CASSLWLTGELFF.

The rearrangement links TRBV19 to TRBJ1-3; a possible D gene is TRBD1 (6 bases). CDR3 length equals 14 residues. V was pared by 4 bases and J by 2 bases, with 9 bases between. Per germline, CDR1 LNHDA and CDR2 SQIVND (reference sequence). CDR3 DNA: TGTGCCAGTAGTAACAGGGCGGCTGGAAACACCATATATTTT. Encoded protein: CASSNRAAGNTIYF.

J is TRBJ2-6 and V is TRBV7-8; no definite D call. This CDR3 contains 14 residues. Germline CDR1 reads SGHVS; CDR2 reads FQNEAQ. Trimming shortened V by 1 base and J by 11 bases, and 12 bases separated the two germline ends. The CDR3 DNA sequence: TGTGCCAGCAGCTTAGGGGTCCCGGGCTACGTCCTGACTTTC. This sequence encodes CASSLGVPGYVLTF.

This clone has a handful of counts. V gene TRBV30 combines with J gene TRBJ1-1, with 9 bases fitting TRBD1. The CDR3 extends over 15 amino acids. The ends lost 1 base at V and 0 bases at J; junction bases unmatched: 3. Germline values: CDR1 GTSNPN, CDR2 SVGIG (reference sequence). The CDR3: CAWSGGQGMNTEAFF. CDR3 sequence (DNA): TGTGCCTGGAGTGGGGGACAGGGTATGAACACTGAAGCTTTCTTT.

The genes are TRBV5-1 and TRBJ2-1, with 12 nucleotides matching TRBD2. Unmatched junction bases numbered 11, after V lost 4 bases and J lost 0 bases. The CDR3 is made up of 19 amino acids. The germline CDR1 and CDR2 sequences are SGHRS and YFSETQ. Here the CDR3 DNA reads TGCGCCAGCAGCCCCCTACTAGCGGGGGGCTTGGGCTCCTACAATGAGCAGTTCTTC. The encoded protein is CASSPLLAGGLGSYNEQFF.

The chain carries TRBV2 and TRBJ2-1; D perhaps matches TRBD2 (5 bases). CDR1 is SNHLY, CDR2 FYNNEI, per germline. The length of the CDR3 is 15 residues. V was cut by 6 bases and J by 0 bases, with 12 bases left in between. CDR3 region: CASSATRSSYNEQFF. CDR3 coding DNA: TGTGCCAGCAGCGCAACTAGAAGCTCCTACAATGAGCAGTTCTTC.

The J gene is TRBJ2-1, the V gene TRBV11-2; 11 nucleotides agree with TRBD2. J gave up 8 bases and V 6 bases, and 9 bases lay outside the gene matches. This CDR3 has 15 residues. CDR1 is SGHAT, CDR2 FQNNGV, per germline. CDR3 region: CASSFNSGGADEQFF. Here the CDR3 DNA reads TGTGCCAGCAGTTTTAATAGCGGGGGGGCTGATGAGCAGTTCTTC. Full variable domain (remainder filled in from reference TRBV11-2 and TRBJ2-1): EAGVAQSPRYKIIEKRQSVAFWCNPISGHATLYWYQQILGQGPKLLIQFQNNGVVDDSQLPKDRFSAERLKGVDSTLKIQPAKLEDSAVYLCASSFNSGGADEQFFGPGTRLTVL.

This clone was counted between two and nine times. The rearrangement links TRBV27 to TRBJ2-5; D is undetermined. V was cut by 2 bases and J by 5 bases, with 12 bases left in between. Germline lookup yields CDR1 MNHEY and CDR2 SMNVEV (reference sequence). The CDR3 totals 14 residues. CDR3 protein: CASSLGLVGETQYF. For the CDR3, the DNA is TGTGCCAGCAGTTTAGGTCTCGTGGGGGAGACCCAGTACTTC.

This rearrangement joins TRBV11-3 to TRBJ1-3; D not resolved. The CDR3 totals 15 residues. V was trimmed by 1 base and J by 0 bases, leaving 7 bases between them. CDR1 and CDR2 (germline): SGHNT, YENEEA. CDR3 DNA: TGTGCCAGCAGCTTAGGGCGGAACTCTGGAAACACCATATATTTT. It yields the protein CASSLGRNSGNTIYF.

The chain couples TRBV12-5 to TRBJ2-7; no definite D call. V gave up 5 bases and J gave up 0 bases, with 20 bases separating them. The CDR3 totals 17 residues. Germline V gene lookup returns CDR1 LGHNT and CDR2 FRNRAP. The CDR3: CASGALREKDSSYEQYV. The CDR3 DNA follows: TGTGCTAGTGGTGCCCTTAGGGAAAAGGATAGCTCCTACGAGCAGTACGTC.

The chain links TRBV15 to TRBJ1-5, with a tentative D call TRBD1 (5 bases). Germline V lookup: CDR1 LNHNV, CDR2 YYDKDF (reference sequence). CDR3 length equals 14 residues. Trimming pared 11 bases from V and 0 bases from J, leaving 14 bases between. The CDR3 is CAAARQYSNQPQHF. CDR3 DNA sequence: TGTGCCGCCGCGAGACAGTATAGCAATCAGCCCCAGCATTTT.

V is TRBV28 and J is TRBJ1-4; possibly TRBD1 for D (5 bases). This CDR3 is built from 14 residues. The V gene's germline CDR1 is MDHEN and CDR2 SYDVKM. Trimming pared 2 bases from V and 8 bases from J, leaving 12 bases between. The CDR3 loop is CASSLQGRREKLFF. The DNA of the CDR3 is TGTGCCAGCAGTTTACAGGGAAGGAGGGAAAAACTGTTTTTT.

This clone occurred a few times. The chain links TRBV6-5 to TRBJ1-1, with D perhaps TRBD1 (6 bases). Germline CDR1 and CDR2: MNHEY and SVGAGI. The CDR3 covers 13 residues. The V gene lost 6 bases and the J gene lost 6 bases, with 14 bases spanning the gap. The CDR3 spells CASREGTRPEAFF. In nucleotides, the CDR3 is TGTGCCAGCAGGGAAGGGACAAGGCCTGAAGCTTTCTTT.